The 11 T cell receptor beta chains below come from one sample, sequenced in a study of shared clonotypes between healthy human individuals. Clones were sequenced by immunoSEQ multiplex PCR, and TCRdb holds only the in-frame ones, with some missing. The table records 2 million to 2.5 million clones, under 95% of them present only once. The sequenced sample consisted of naive CD4+ T cells from PBMCs. As to subset: CD45RA+ positively selected. Source of these receptors: a man aged 18-30 years in good health. Some clones in this sample may be carry-over from other donors' samples.

The chain links TRBV6-1 to TRBJ2-1; possibly TRBD1 for D (5 bases). V was trimmed by 1 base and J by 4 bases, leaving 8 bases between them. The CDR3 is 14 amino acids. From germline, CDR1 is MNHNS and CDR2 SASEGT. This CDR3 is CASSEVGVYNEQFF. Here the CDR3 DNA reads TGTGCCAGCAGTGAAGTAGGGGTGTACAATGAGCAGTTCTTC.

J is TRBJ2-5 and V is TRBV6-1; 7 positions agree with TRBD1. Per the germline V gene, CDR1 is MNHNS and CDR2 is SASEGT. This CDR3 has 15 amino acids. Trimming took 8 bases from V and 2 from J; bases not matched to a gene: 11. CDR3: CASRRFTGEQETQYF. The CDR3, as DNA: TGTGCCAGCCGACGGTTTACAGGGGAACAAGAGACCCAGTACTTC.

With respect to this clone: Other DNA sequences in the sample encode the same CDR3. The chain employs TRBV28 and TRBJ2-1, with D perhaps assigned TRBD1 or TRBD2 (5 bases each). This CDR3 spans 14 amino acids. Deletions cut 2 bases from V and 6 bases from J, with 11 bases between. Germline V CDR1 and CDR2: MDHEN, SYDVKM. In DNA form, the CDR3 reads TGTGCCAGCAGTTTACCGGGACGGAGCAATGAGCAGTTCTTC. This translates into CASSLPGRSNEQFF.

Points on this clone: Other DNA sequences within the sample encode an identical CDR3. The rearrangement joins TRBV5-4 to TRBJ2-2; 7 bases agree with TRBD1. The length of the CDR3 is 15 residues. CDR1 is SGHNT and CDR2 is YYREEE in the germline V gene (reference sequence). The V gene end was trimmed by 4 bases and the J gene end by 0 bases; junction bases not matched to a gene: 3. The CDR3 bases are TGTGCCAGCAGCAGCGGACAGGCGAACACCGGGGAGCTGTTTTTT. It translates to CASSSGQANTGELFF.

This chain connects TRBV6-5 to TRBJ1-2, with 9 bases matching TRBD1. V lost 5 bases, J lost 3 bases, and 4 bases stayed unmatched. Germline values: CDR1 MNHEY, CDR2 SVGAGI. CDR3 size: 14 residues. The CDR3 nucleotides read TGTGCCAGCAGTACACAGGGGGCACACTATGGCTACACCTTC. Amino acid sequence: CASSTQGAHYGYTF.

CDR3 in amino acids: CASSVTGTSGSSYNEQFF. The CDR3 region has the DNA TGTGCCAGCAGCGTAACCGGGACTAGCGGCTCCTCCTACAATGAGCAGTTCTTC. V and J are TRBV9 and TRBJ2-1, with TRBD2 matching over 11 bases. The V gene end was trimmed by 1 base and the J gene end by 0 bases; junction bases not matched to a gene: 6. The CDR3 consists of 18 residues. Looked up from germline, CDR1 is SGDLS and CDR2 is YYNGEE.

V is TRBV28 and J is TRBJ1-6; no firm D call. V lost 2 bases and J 14 bases, leaving 13 bases between the germline ends. The germline CDR1 and CDR2 sequences are MDHEN and SYDVKM. The CDR3 length is 13 residues. As DNA, the CDR3 is TGTGCCAGCAGTTTAAAAGTCTTGCGGTCCCTCCACTTT. It translates to CASSLKVLRSLHF. Full variable domain (outside the CDR3, taken from reference TRBV28 and TRBJ1-6): DVKVTQSSRYLVKRTGEKVFLECVQDMDHENMFWYRQDPGLGLRLIYFSYDVKMKEKGDIPEGYSVSREKKERFSLILESASTNQTSMYLCASSLKVLRSLHFGNGTRLTVT.

V gene TRBV25-1 combines with J gene TRBJ1-5, with TRBD1 matching over 8 bases. The CDR3 runs 18 residues. Germline V gene data show CDR1 as MGHDK and CDR2 as SYGVNS. The trim removed 3 bases at V and 5 bases at J, leaving 15 bases unmatched. In DNA form, the CDR3 reads TGTGCCAGCAGTGATTCCCGACTTCAGGGGGCTCTAGATCAGCCCCAGCATTTT. Translating it yields CASSDSRLQGALDQPQHF.

The chain is built from TRBV23-1 and TRBJ2-5; a possible D gene is TRBD1 (6 bases). TRBV23-1 is an ORF, with its function uncertain. The CDR3 is 15 residues long. Trimming cost V 1 base and J 4 bases, with 13 bases left between them. Here the CDR3 DNA reads TGCGCCAGCAGTCAATATAGGTCAGGGGTAGAGACCCAGTACTTC. Amino acid sequence: CASSQYRSGVETQYF.

This rearrangement joins TRBV2 to TRBJ1-2; a weak D match, TRBD1 (5 bases). V gave up 2 bases and J gave up 1 base, with 17 bases separating them. The CDR3 extends over 17 amino acids. Germline loops: CDR1 SNHLY, CDR2 FYNNEI. The CDR3 loop is CASSELGRPTLNYGYTF. CDR3 nucleotide sequence: TGTGCCAGCAGTGAATTGGGACGGCCGACGCTTAACTATGGCTACACCTTC.

The chain links TRBV7-3 to TRBJ2-1, with TRBD2 as a possible D gene (6 bases). Germline CDR1 and CDR2: SGHTA and FQGTGA. The ends were cut back, 2 bases at V and 9 bases at J, with 14 bases in the middle. This CDR3 contains 14 residues. In DNA form, the CDR3 reads TGTGCCAGCAGCTTAGGAGGGGCGGGGACTGAGCAGTTCTTC. This sequence encodes CASSLGGAGTEQFF.